This is a list of T cell receptor beta chains from one sample in a study of T cell responses to AZD1222 COVID-19 vaccine. Data came from immunoSEQ multiplex PCR; TCRdb stores just in-frame clones and leaves some out. The profile shows around 70,000 clones, 60% to 85% of them singletons. Material: peripheral blood, obtained on day 0 of AZD1222 vaccination. The receptors derive from an adult in good health. Each CDR3 is given with its conserved first and last residue. A D gene is named only where the DNA matches it firmly. Clone size, where shown, is once, few, many, or a class for clones that have expanded.

clone_size	d_call	v_call	j_call	cdr3_nt	cdr3_aa
.	.	TRBV30	TRBJ1-5	TGTGCCTGGAGCACAGGGTTGAGACAGCCCCAGCATTTT	CAWSTGLRQPQHF
.	.	TRBV18	TRBJ1-6	TGTGCCAGCTCACCCAGGGGAAATAATTCACCCCTCCACTTT	CASSPRGNNSPLHF
.	.	TRBV5-4	TRBJ2-7	TGTGCCAGCAGCTCCGGGACGGGATTATACGAGCAGTACTTC	CASSSGTGLYEQYF
once	.	TRBV12-3/TRBV12-4	TRBJ2-3	TGTGCCAGCACTAGTTCAGATACGCAGTATTTT	CASTSSDTQYF
.	TRBD1	TRBV11-1	TRBJ1-6	TGTGCCAGCGGATGGACAGGGACCTCACCCCTCCACTTT	CASGWTGTSPLHF
.	.	TRBV7-8	TRBJ2-6	TGTGCCAGCAGGTCAGGGCAGGGGCAATCTGGGGCCAACGTCCTGACTTTC	CASRSGQGQSGANVLTF
once	.	TRBV3-1/TRBV3-2	TRBJ1-2	TGTGCCAGCAGCGATCGACACTTAGCTAACTATGGCTACACCTTC	CASSDRHLANYGYTF
.	.	TRBV6-5	TRBJ1-5	TGTGCCAGCAGTTACGCGGCACCTGCCAATCAGCCCCAGCATTTT	CASSYAAPANQPQHF
.	.	TRBV4-1	TRBJ2-1	TGCGCCAGCAGCCAAGTCCGGGGGCATTCCTACAATGAGCAGTTCTTC	CASSQVRGHSYNEQFF
.	TRBD1	TRBV6-6	TRBJ2-7	TGTGCCAGCACTGCCGGGACAGGGCTCCACGAGCAGTACTTC	CASTAGTGLHEQYF
.	TRBD1	TRBV2	TRBJ1-6	TGTGCCAGCAGGGCAGAGACAGGGACTAATTCACCCCTCCACTTT	CASRAETGTNSPLHF
once	TRBD2	TRBV5-1	TRBJ2-7	TGCGCCAGCAGCCTAGGACTAGCGGGGGCCTTGGACGAGCAGTACTTT	CASSLGLAGALDEQYF
.	TRBD2	TRBV19	TRBJ2-2	TGTGCCAGTAGTATACTAGCGGGGAACACCGGGGAGCTGTTTTTT	CASSILAGNTGELFF
medium-sized	.	TRBV3-1/TRBV3-2	TRBJ2-3	TGTGCCAGCAGCCACCCCCTAGGTCTTATCAATTCAGATACGCAGTATTTT	CASSHPLGLINSDTQYF
few	.	TRBV13	TRBJ2-5	TGTGCCAGCAGCCCTCCCGCTCCCCGGGGGGAGACCCAGTACTTC	CASSPPAPRGETQYF
.	TRBD2	TRBV7-2	TRBJ2-5	TGTGCCAGCAGGCGGACTAGCGGGGGGTACCAAGAGACCCAGTACTTC	CASRRTSGGYQETQYF
.	TRBD1	TRBV6-5	TRBJ2-7	TGTGCCAGCACCGGGCACGGGACAGGGCGGTACGAGCAGTACTTC	CASTGHGTGRYEQYF
.	TRBD2	TRBV7-2	TRBJ2-3	TGTGCCAGCAGCCAGGACCTGTCTAGCGGGGGAACTAGCACAGATACGCAGTATTTT	CASSQDLSSGGTSTDTQYF
few	.	TRBV9	TRBJ2-1	TGTGCCAGCAGCCCCTACAGCTCCTACAATGAGCAGTTCTTC	CASSPYSSYNEQFF
.	.	TRBV6-1	TRBJ1-3	TGTGCCAGCAGTGACTTGGTGGCCTGGGGCCGACTCTCTGGAAACACCATATATTTT	CASSDLVAWGRLSGNTIYF
.	TRBD2	TRBV9	TRBJ2-5	TGTGCCAGCAGCGTAGAGCCAGCGGGGGTTAAGACCCAGTACTTC	CASSVEPAGVKTQYF
.	TRBD2	TRBV5-1	TRBJ2-1	TGCGCCAGTTCCTTAGCGGGAGGGCATGGGCAGTTCTTC	CASSLAGGHGQFF
.	TRBD2	TRBV27	TRBJ2-5	TGTGCCAGCAGTCCCTACCGGACTAGCGGGGGACAAGAGACCCAGTACTTC	CASSPYRTSGGQETQYF
.	TRBD1	TRBV5-1	TRBJ1-4	TGCGCCAGCAGCTTGCCAGAAGGGGGCATGGATGAAAAACTGTTTTTT	CASSLPEGGMDEKLFF
.	TRBD2	TRBV7-9	TRBJ2-1	TGTGCCAGCAGCCCGCGACTAGCGGGGGGGTGGTTCTTC	CASSPRLAGGWFF
.	.	TRBV27	TRBJ1-4	TGTGCCAGCAGTTTATCGTACCGGGGCCTGAATGAAAAACTGTTTTTT	CASSLSYRGLNEKLFF
.	.	TRBV2	TRBJ1-5	TGTGCCAGCACCGCGGATCCGGGGGGAACCAATCAGCCCCAGCATTTT	CASTADPGGTNQPQHF
.	TRBD2	TRBV7-2	TRBJ2-6	TGTGCCAGCAGCTCGTTTCGCGGGGGAGTCTCTGGGGCCAACGTCCTGACTTTC	CASSSFRGGVSGANVLTF
.	TRBD1	TRBV30	TRBJ1-1	TGTGCCTGGAGTGCCAACAGGGGAACTGAAGCTTTCTTT	CAWSANRGTEAFF
.	.	TRBV19	TRBJ2-7	TGTGCCAGTAGTATCGCCATCGGGTACGAGCAGTACTTC	CASSIAIGYEQYF
.	TRBD1	TRBV5-1	TRBJ2-7	TGCGCCAGCAGCCCCGGACAGGGGGTAAGGTACGAGCAGTACTTC	CASSPGQGVRYEQYF
.	.	TRBV5-6	TRBJ1-2	TGTGCCAGCAGCCCGGGTTTCATCTATGGCTACACCTTC	CASSPGFIYGYTF
.	TRBD1	TRBV2	TRBJ1-4	TGTGCCAGCAGTGAAGGGGACCAGGGGGAATTAATGCTGTTTTTT	CASSEGDQGELMLFF
.	.	TRBV3-1/TRBV3-2	TRBJ1-6	TGTGCCAGCACCACAGGGCAATCACCCCTCCACTTT	CASTTGQSPLHF
.	.	TRBV10-3	TRBJ2-5	TGTGCCATCAGCAGTGCTGAGACCCAGTACTTC	CAISSAETQYF
.	TRBD1	TRBV30	TRBJ1-1	TGTGCCGGCTCATACAGGGGGCGTGAGTCGGCTTTCTTT	CAGSYRGRESAFF
.	.	TRBV19	TRBJ2-1	TGTGCCAGTACCCGACTCGGTGGGAATGAGCAGTTCTTC	CASTRLGGNEQFF
.	.	TRBV18	TRBJ2-7	TGTGCCAGCTCACCACCGGGAACCAGGCCCTCCTACGAGCAGTACTTC	CASSPPGTRPSYEQYF
.	TRBD2	TRBV30	TRBJ2-2	TGTGCCTGGATAGGGACCCCGTGGACTAGCGTGGTCACCGGGGAGCTGTTTTTT	CAWIGTPWTSVVTGELFF
.	TRBD1	TRBV6-5	TRBJ2-3	TGTGCCAGCGGTACCGGGACAGGCACAGATACGCAGTATTTT	CASGTGTGTDTQYF
.	TRBD1	TRBV30	TRBJ1-2	TGTGCCTGGCACCGAGACAGGGCCCAGAGTAACTATGGCTACACCTTC	CAWHRDRAQSNYGYTF